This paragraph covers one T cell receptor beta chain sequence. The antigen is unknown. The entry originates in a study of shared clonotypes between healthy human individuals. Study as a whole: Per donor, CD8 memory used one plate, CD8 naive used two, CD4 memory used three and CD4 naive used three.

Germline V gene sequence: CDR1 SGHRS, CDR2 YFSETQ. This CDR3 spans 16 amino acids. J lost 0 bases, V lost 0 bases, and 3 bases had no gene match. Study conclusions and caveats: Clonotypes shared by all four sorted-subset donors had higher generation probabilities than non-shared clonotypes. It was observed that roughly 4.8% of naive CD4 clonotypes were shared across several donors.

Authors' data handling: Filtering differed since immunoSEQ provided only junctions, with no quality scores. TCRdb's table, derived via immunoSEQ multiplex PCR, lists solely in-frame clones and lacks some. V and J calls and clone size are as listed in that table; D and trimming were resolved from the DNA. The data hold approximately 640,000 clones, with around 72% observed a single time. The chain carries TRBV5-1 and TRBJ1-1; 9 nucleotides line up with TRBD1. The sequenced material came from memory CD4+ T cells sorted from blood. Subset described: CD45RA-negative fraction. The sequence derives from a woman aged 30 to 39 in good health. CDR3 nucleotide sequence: TGCGCCAGCAGCTTGGGGACAGGGGTGTTGAACACTGAAGCTTTCTTT. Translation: CASSLGTGVLNTEAFF.